These 18 T cell receptor beta chains share one sample of origin, sequenced in a study of ipilimumab plus nivolumab after autologous stem cell transplantation. Assay used: immunoSEQ multiplex PCR; TCRdb lists only in-frame clones, some missing. Here the sample spans 13,000 to 15,000 clones, under 85% being singletons. The sample was PBMCs, taken in a trial of ipilimumab plus nivolumab as post-transplant consolidation. The receptors here all came from a male donor with primary mediastinal lymphoma.

The V call is TRBV20-1, the J call TRBJ2-3; D unresolved. The CDR3 totals 11 residues. Trimming removed 5 bases from V and 5 bases from J, with 8 bases in between. CDR1 and CDR2 from the germline V gene are DFQATT and SNEGSKA (reference sequence). The CDR3 loop reads CSADRRDTQYF. CDR3 in DNA: TGCAGTGCTGACCGGAGAGATACGCAGTATTTT.

The chain links TRBV18 to TRBJ2-7; D is perhaps TRBD1 or TRBD2 (5 bases each). Trimming shortened V by 6 bases and J by 4 bases, and 16 bases separated the two germline ends. Per germline, CDR1 KGHSH and CDR2 LQKENI. The CDR3 loop spans 14 amino acids. The CDR3 nucleotides are TGTGCCAGCTCCATACGGGTGGGGGAGTACGAGCAGTACTTC. It translates to CASSIRVGEYEQYF. The whole variable domain, remainder taken from reference TRBV18 and TRBJ2-7, is NAGVMQNPRHLVRRRGQEARLRCSPMKGHSHVYWYRQLPEEGLKFMVYLQKENIIDESGMPKERFSAEFPKEGPSILRIQQVVRGDSAAYFCASSIRVGEYEQYFGPGTRLTVT.

This clone has a single count. This chain connects TRBV5-1 to TRBJ2-1; 10 nucleotides agree with TRBD1. Germline V gives CDR1 SGHRS, CDR2 YFSETQ. The ends lost 3 bases at V and 5 bases at J; junction bases unmatched: 5. This CDR3 spans 15 amino acids. The CDR3, as DNA: TGCGCCAGCAGCTCCGGGACAGGGGTAAACAATGAGCAGTTCTTC. Its protein product is CASSSGTGVNNEQFF.

V is TRBV14 and J is TRBJ2-7, with D possibly TRBD2 on 5 matching bases. CDR1 and CDR2 from the germline V gene are SGHDN and FVKESK. The CDR3 extends over 13 amino acids. The V end was cut by 5 bases, the J end by 7 bases, with 15 bases between. The CDR3 DNA reads as TGTGCCAGCAGCTTTCGAGGGTCGGGAGAGCAGTACTTC. The encoded protein is CASSFRGSGEQYF.

This clone was observed a single time. The rearrangement joins TRBV19 to TRBJ1-4; D is uncertain. This CDR3 region has 14 residues. Trimming shortened V by 1 base and J by 0 bases, and 3 bases separated the two germline ends. Germline lookup yields CDR1 LNHDA and CDR2 SQIVND (reference sequence). Here the CDR3 DNA reads TGTGCCAGTAGTATAGCAGCAACTAATGAAAAACTGTTTTTT. Amino acid sequence: CASSIAATNEKLFF.

V usage is TRBV6-5 and J usage is TRBJ2-3; 10 nucleotides align to TRBD1. The CDR3 totals 15 residues. Germline-derived CDR1 and CDR2 are MNHEY and SVGAGI. V gave up 5 bases and J gave up 3 bases; unmatched junction bases: 5. CDR3 sequence: CASSPGTGVTDTQYF. DNA for the CDR3: TGTGCCAGCAGTCCCGGGACAGGGGTGACAGATACGCAGTATTTT.

The chain combines TRBV20-1 with TRBJ1-1, with D hard to call. Per germline, CDR1 DFQATT and CDR2 SNEGSKA (reference sequence). The length of the CDR3 is 11 residues. Trimming removed 6 bases from V and 3 bases from J, with 8 bases in between. The DNA of the CDR3 is TGCAGTGCCCGACAAGACACTGAAGCTTTCTTT. Translated: CSARQDTEAFF.

V is TRBV4-1 and J is TRBJ1-2; perhaps TRBD1 as D (6 bases). Trimming removed 4 bases at V and 4 bases at J, with 16 bases between. Germline CDR1 reads MGHRA; CDR2 reads YSYEKL. The CDR3 loop spans 15 amino acids. In DNA, the CDR3 is TGCGCCAGCAGCCCCCTCTCGGGGGGCCTCTATGGCTACACCTTC. Its protein product is CASSPLSGGLYGYTF.

The chain carries TRBV30 and TRBJ2-1; 8 nucleotides line up with TRBD2. Looked up from germline, CDR1 is GTSNPN and CDR2 is SVGIG (reference sequence). V was pared by 0 bases and J by 8 bases, with 9 bases of the junction left unmatched. This CDR3 comprises 15 residues. The CDR3 region is CAWSVLRGGSDEQFF. The CDR3 DNA is TGTGCCTGGAGTGTACTACGGGGGGGCAGCGATGAGCAGTTCTTC.

The J gene is TRBJ2-7, the V gene TRBV18; tentative D call: TRBD2 (6 bases). Germline values: CDR1 KGHSH, CDR2 LQKENI. V was trimmed by 4 bases and J by 4 bases, leaving 20 bases between them. This CDR3 contains 16 residues. CDR3 nucleotides: TGTGCCAGCTCACAGACGGGACTCCTGAGGGATTACGAGCAGTACTTC. Its translation: CASSQTGLLRDYEQYF.

This clone was detected only once. The chain combines TRBV7-9 with TRBJ2-1; D unresolved. The V end was cut by 6 bases, the J end by 6 bases, with 9 bases between. CDR1 and CDR2 (germline): SEHNR, FQNEAQ (reference sequence). There are 12 residues in the CDR3. This CDR3 reads CASRRNLNEQFF. The CDR3 nucleotides read TGTGCCAGCAGGCGTAACCTCAATGAGCAGTTCTTC.

V and J are TRBV5-4 and TRBJ2-1; D might be TRBD1 (6 bases). The V gene's germline CDR1 is SGHNT and CDR2 YYREEE (reference sequence). V was clipped by 4 bases and J by 3 bases, with 11 bases between them. CDR3 size: 14 residues. CDR3 region: CASSPTGIYNEQFF. The DNA for the CDR3 is TGTGCCAGCAGCCCGACAGGAATCTACAATGAGCAGTTCTTC.

This chain connects TRBV20-1 to TRBJ2-7; perhaps TRBD2 as D (5 bases). The CDR3 consists of 11 residues. The ends were cut back, 2 bases at V and 7 bases at J, with 9 bases in the middle. The V gene's germline CDR1 is DFQATT and CDR2 SNEGSKA (reference sequence). The CDR3 loop is CSARPTGEQYF. As DNA, the CDR3 is TGCAGTGCTAGACCCACGGGAGAGCAGTACTTC.

The rearrangement joins TRBV7-8 to TRBJ1-1, with TRBD1 identical over 8 bases. The length of the CDR3 is 13 residues. J was trimmed by 2 bases and V by 8 bases; bases with no gene match: 4. The germline CDR1 and CDR2 sequences are SGHVS and FQNEAQ. The chain's CDR3 is CASGTGVNTEAFF. The CDR3 nucleotides are TGTGCCAGCGGGACAGGAGTAAACACTGAAGCTTTCTTT.

The rearrangement joins TRBV21-1 to TRBJ2-1. TRBV21-1 constitutes a pseudogene. The CDR3 sequence is 19 residues long. As DNA, the CDR3 is TGTGCCAGCAGCAAAGATCGGGGCAGTAAAGCTTCCTCCTACAATGAGCAGTTCTTC. It is translated as CASSKDRGSKASSYNEQFF.

This clone has only one observation. J is TRBJ1-1 and V is TRBV5-1; no firm D call. Per the germline V gene, CDR1 is SGHRS and CDR2 is YFSETQ. Trimming left V 0 bases short and J 1 base short, with 10 bases between. The CDR3 loop spans 15 amino acids. In DNA form, the CDR3 reads TGCGCCAGCAGCTTGGGGGTGTTATCGAACACTGAAGCTTTCTTT. The encoded protein is CASSLGVLSNTEAFF.

This chain links TRBV6-1 with TRBJ1-4; D is unresolved. There are 13 residues in the CDR3. V lost 3 bases and J 8 bases, leaving 10 bases between the germline ends. The germline V gene has CDR1 MNHNS and CDR2 SASEGT. CDR3 nucleotide sequence: TGTGCCAGCAGTGAGGTCCCTCGGGAAAAACTGTTTTTT. Its protein is CASSEVPREKLFF.

This clone was recorded only once. The chain employs TRBV25-1 and TRBJ1-3; no clear D gene. CDR3 size: 14 residues. Germline V gene data show CDR1 as MGHDK and CDR2 as SYGVNS. The V gene lost 4 bases and the J gene lost 0 bases, with 7 bases spanning the gap. In nucleotides, the CDR3 is TGTGCCAGCAGTGGAATCAGCTCTGGAAACACCATATATTTT. Translation: CASSGISSGNTIYF. The variable domain in full, with the rest retrieved from reference TRBV25-1 and TRBJ1-3, is EADIYQTPRYLVIGTGKKITLECSQTMGHDKMYWYQQDPGMELHLIHYSYGVNSTEKGDLSSESTVSRIRTEHFPLTLESARPSHTSQYLCASSGISSGNTIYFGEGSWLTVV.